One sample yielded the 17 T cell receptor beta chains listed below, sequenced in a study of technical replicates of blood from several donors. Clones were read by immunoSEQ multiplex PCR, and TCRdb kept only the in-frame ones, dropping some. Among 60,000 or so clones, about 86% were seen once, and the ten largest hold under 6.5%. The sequencing sample was made of PBMCs. These receptors were obtained from a human donor in good health. Some clones in this sample may be carry-over from other donors' samples.

This clone was counted only a few times. V and J are TRBV29-1 and TRBJ1-1; D is undetermined. Per germline, CDR1 SQVTM and CDR2 ANQGSEA. The CDR3 runs 13 residues. Trimming cost V 2 bases and J 6 bases, with 13 bases left between them. In DNA, the CDR3 is TGCAGCGTTGAAATTGGAAAAACAGCTGAAGCTTTCTTT. Its protein is CSVEIGKTAEAFF.

The rearrangement links TRBV4-2 to TRBJ2-7; 11 bases fit TRBD1. Looked up from germline, CDR1 is LGHNA and CDR2 is YNFKEQ. The CDR3 runs 17 residues. Trimming took 7 bases from V and 2 from J; bases not matched to a gene: 13. This CDR3 is CASTSSVGTGGPYEQYF. The CDR3 DNA sequence: TGTGCCAGCACCTCCAGCGTCGGGACAGGGGGTCCCTACGAGCAGTACTTC.

This clone was observed once. The chain combines TRBV7-3 with TRBJ2-2, with TRBD2 matching over 10 bases. There are 16 residues in the CDR3. The ends lost 5 bases at V and 6 bases at J; junction bases unmatched: 9. Germline CDR1 SGHTA, CDR2 FQGTGA. The CDR3 DNA follows: TGTGCCAGCAGCCAAAGGAGCGGGGGGGCCGCCGGGGAGCTGTTTTTT. Protein product: CASSQRSGGAAGELFF. The full variable domain, in which reference TRBV7-3 and TRBJ2-2 provide the parts outside the CDR3, is GAGVSQTPSNKVTEKGKYVELRCDPISGHTALYWYRQSLGQGPEFLIYFQGTGAADDSGLPNDRFFAVRPEGSVSTLKIQRTERGDSAVYLCASSQRSGGAAGELFFGEGSRLTVL.

With respect to this clone: Different DNA sequences within this sample yield the same CDR3. The V gene is TRBV5-1, the J gene TRBJ1-6; tentatively, D is TRBD1 (5 bases). The CDR3 runs to 14 residues. Germline values: CDR1 SGHRS, CDR2 YFSETQ. With 0 bases removed from V and 8 bases from J, the gap between germline ends came to 9 bases. DNA of the CDR3: TGCGCCAGCAGCTTGGGGGGGGGATATTCACCCCTCCACTTT. This translates into CASSLGGGYSPLHF.

The chain employs TRBV10-3 and TRBJ1-4, with 8 bases identical to TRBD1. The ends lost 2 bases at V and 5 bases at J; junction bases unmatched: 1. CDR1 is ENHRY and CDR2 is SYGVKD in the germline V gene. The CDR3 is 14 residues long. The CDR3 spells CAISERQGNEKLFF. The CDR3 DNA follows: TGTGCCATCAGTGAGAGACAGGGGAATGAAAAACTGTTTTTT.

The V gene is TRBV16, the J gene TRBJ2-7; 7 bases line up with TRBD2. Trimming cost V 2 bases and J 6 bases; bases outside gene matches: 10. The CDR3 runs 15 residues. Germline V gene data show CDR1 as KGHSY and CDR2 as FQNENV. The CDR3 DNA follows: TGTGCCAGCAGCCAAGTGCTTTCGGGGGGTGGCGAGCAGTACTTC. Protein: CASSQVLSGGGEQYF.

V is TRBV6-1 and J is TRBJ2-7, with TRBD2 matching 8 bases. The V gene end was trimmed by 1 base and the J gene end by 7 bases; junction bases not matched to a gene: 6. The germline gives CDR1 MNHNS, CDR2 SASEGT. This CDR3 region has 14 residues. The chain's CDR3 is CASSEGAGAGEQYF. The CDR3 coding sequence is TGTGCCAGCAGTGAAGGAGCGGGAGCGGGGGAGCAGTACTTC.

The chain couples TRBV2 to TRBJ1-5; the D gene is possibly TRBD1 (6 bases). From germline, CDR1 is SNHLY and CDR2 FYNNEI. This CDR3 comprises 15 residues. Trimming pared 6 bases from V and 3 bases from J, leaving 15 bases between. The CDR3 is CASRTPGGANQPQHF. CDR3 DNA: TGTGCCAGCAGAACCCCGGGGGGGGCCAATCAGCCCCAGCATTTT.

The J gene is TRBJ1-3, the V gene TRBV7-9; D not resolved. V lost 5 bases to trimming and J lost 0 bases, with 8 bases between them. This CDR3 has 14 residues. Germline V lookup: CDR1 SEHNR, CDR2 FQNEAQ (reference sequence). CDR3 sequence reads: CASSLVPSGNTIYF. The CDR3 nucleotides read TGTGCCAGCAGCCTTGTTCCCTCTGGAAACACCATATATTTT.

The chain carries TRBV7-7 and TRBJ2-5; 7 bases map to TRBD1. The germline V gene encodes CDR1 SSHAT and CDR2 FNYEAQ (reference sequence). The length of the CDR3 is 13 residues. J was trimmed by 2 bases and V by 5 bases; bases with no gene match: 2. This CDR3 reads CASSRDRQETQYF. Here the CDR3 DNA reads TGTGCCAGCAGCAGGGACAGACAAGAGACCCAGTACTTC.

V is TRBV5-6 and J is TRBJ2-1, with D maybe TRBD2 (7 bases). Germline V gene sequence: CDR1 SGHDT, CDR2 YYEEEE. Trimming stripped 5 bases from V and 0 bases from J, with 18 bases between. The length of the CDR3 is 17 residues. CDR3 region: CASRRGGGFGSYNEQFF. CDR3 bases: TGTGCCAGCAGGAGGGGGGGCGGATTTGGCTCCTACAATGAGCAGTTCTTC.

This chain connects TRBV5-4 to TRBJ2-7; a weak D match, TRBD2 (6 bases). In germline, CDR1 is SGHNT, CDR2 YYREEE (reference sequence). Trimming removed 4 bases at V and 0 bases at J, with 14 bases between. The CDR3 has 15 residues. The CDR3 region is CASSLRGTSSYEQYF. DNA of the CDR3: TGTGCCAGCAGCCTACGAGGGACTTCCTCCTACGAGCAGTACTTC.

The rearrangement uses TRBV9 and TRBJ2-3; the match to TRBD2 covers 11 bases. V lost 1 base to trimming and J lost 4 bases; unmatched junction nucleotides: 5. This CDR3 contains 16 residues. Germline V CDR1 and CDR2: SGDLS, YYNGEE. As DNA, the CDR3 is TGTGCCAGCAGCGTATTGGGGACTAGCGGACCAGATACGCAGTATTTT. Residues: CASSVLGTSGPDTQYF.

This clone was picked up many times. CDR3 nucleotide sequence: TGTGCCAGCAAGGCGGGGGGGCCTTATCAGTTCTTC. This gives the protein CASKAGGPYQFF. The gene calls are TRBV11-1 and TRBJ2-1; 9 nucleotides agree with TRBD2. Looked up from germline, CDR1 is SGHAT and CDR2 is FQDESV (reference sequence). The CDR3 covers 12 residues. V lost 7 bases to trimming and J lost 13 bases; unmatched junction nucleotides: 8.

The chain links TRBV5-4 to TRBJ2-5, with TRBD1 identical over 8 bases. The CDR3 has 15 amino acids. The V and J ends lost 5 bases and 2 bases, in that order; junction bases with no gene match: 8. Germline CDR1 reads SGHNT; CDR2 reads YYREEE (reference sequence). In DNA form, the CDR3 reads TGTGCCAGCAGGCCCACAGGGGGTGGGCAAGAGACCCAGTACTTC. Translation: CASRPTGGGQETQYF. Looking up the rest from reference TRBV5-4 and TRBJ2-5 gives the full variable domain: ETGVTQSPTHLIKTRGQQVTLRCSSQSGHNTVSWYQQALGQGPQFIFQYYREEENGRGNFPPRFSGLQFPNYSSELNVNALELDDSALYLCASRPTGGGQETQYFGPGTRLLVL.

The V call is TRBV5-6, the J call TRBJ2-3; perhaps TRBD1 as D (6 bases). The CDR3 is 14 residues long. Germline CDR1 SGHDT, CDR2 YYEEEE. The ends were cut back, 5 bases at V and 6 bases at J, with 16 bases in the middle. CDR3 bases: TGTGCCAGCAGGGTGGGGGCCCTGGGGGATACGCAGTATTTT. Amino acids: CASRVGALGDTQYF.

The sample holds one count of this clone. The rearrangement links TRBV7-2 to TRBJ1-5; D remains ambiguous. The CDR3 length is 13 residues. Germline CDR1 reads SGHTA; CDR2 reads FQGNSA. V was shortened by 2 bases and J by 6 bases, with 8 bases between the two germline ends. CDR3 in amino acids: CASSLMYGQPQHF. The CDR3 bases are TGTGCCAGCAGCTTAATGTACGGTCAGCCCCAGCATTTT.